This TCR beta chain appears in the sequencing data of a study of blood T cell repertoires in COVID-19. For the study at large: The samples span acute and convalescent COVID-19 from the United States, Italy and Spain. PBMCs, B-cell-depleted T cells, or T cells provided the cDNA or gDNA that made up the material.

V lost 0 bases and J 2 bases, leaving 11 bases between the germline ends. The CDR3 totals 15 residues. Germline V CDR1 and CDR2: SEHNR, FQNEAQ (reference sequence). Per the study methods: Reference gene primer amplification gave estimated nucleated cell counts. Profiled with immunoSEQ multiplex PCR; TCRdb holds only in-frame clones, not every one. The DNA was the basis for D and trimming; V, J and clone size are from that table. Of fewer than 200,000 clones listed, around 82% are singletons. Sequenced: peripheral blood. This receptor was taken from a man aged 60-69 years who had recovered from COVID-19. The chain carries TRBV7-9 and TRBJ2-7; D is possibly TRBD2 (6 bases). For the CDR3, the DNA is TGTGCCAGCAGCTTAGCGGGCGGGGCAACCTACGAGCAGTACTTC. Its protein product is CASSLAGGATYEQYF.